The 15 T cell receptor beta chains below were found in one sample sequenced in a study of cytomegalovirus exposure and HLA in healthy donors (dated by TCRdb to the late 2010s). The library was generated by the immunoSEQ multiplex PCR assay. The multiplex PCR relied on a mix of 60 forward primers for TCR Vbeta segments and 13 reverse primers for TCR Jbeta segments. TCRdb took this table from immuneACCESS and kept in-frame rearrangements with V and J called. Such tables lack part of the clones; where checked against another copy, unresolved V genes explain under half of the gap, and the rest is unexplained. The sample includes 150,000 or so clones, with 80% observed a single time. The ten top clones hold 9.7% of the sample. Sequencing used PBMCs. Receptors originate from a man aged 18-30 years in good health and CMV-seropositive.

V is TRBV7-8 and J is TRBJ1-5; D is unclear. The CDR3 runs to 15 residues. From germline, CDR1 is SGHVS and CDR2 FQNEAQ. V was pared by 4 bases and J by 2 bases, with 12 bases between. CDR3 amino acids: CASSSKRLGNQPQHF. The CDR3, as DNA: TGTGCCAGCAGCTCCAAGAGGCTGGGCAATCAGCCCCAGCATTTT.

The V gene is TRBV19, the J gene TRBJ2-2; a possible D gene is TRBD1 (6 bases). Germline loops: CDR1 LNHDA, CDR2 SQIVND (reference sequence). Deletions cut 8 bases from V and 0 bases from J, with 7 bases between. The CDR3 is made up of 13 amino acids. CDR3 bases: TGTGCCAGTCAGGGGTCGAACACCGGGGAGCTGTTTTTT. Its protein product is CASQGSNTGELFF.

This clone was found once. This chain connects TRBV28 to TRBJ2-7; 8 nucleotides align to TRBD2. Germline V gives CDR1 MDHEN, CDR2 SYDVKM. CDR3 length: 16 residues. The trim removed 6 bases at V and 2 bases at J, leaving 12 bases unmatched. The CDR3 here is CASSSSSVGRAYEQYF. The CDR3 nucleotides are TGTGCCAGCAGCTCCTCGTCTGTCGGGAGGGCCTACGAGCAGTACTTC.

This chain links TRBV4-2 with TRBJ1-2; D not certain. V lost 1 base and J lost 1, with 10 bases in between. Germline V gene sequence: CDR1 LGHNA, CDR2 YNFKEQ. This CDR3 contains 15 residues. The CDR3 loop is CASSQGEGSNYGYTF. The CDR3 DNA follows: TGTGCCAGCAGCCAAGGGGAGGGCAGTAACTATGGCTACACCTTC.

The chain is built from TRBV5-6 and TRBJ2-7; D gene unclear. Germline V CDR1 and CDR2: SGHDT, YYEEEE. The V end was cut by 0 bases, the J end by 2 bases, with 9 bases between. The CDR3 sequence is 14 residues long. DNA for the CDR3: TGTGCCAGCAGCTTGGGCTCAGGCGCCTACGAGCAGTACTTC. This translates into CASSLGSGAYEQYF.

This clone was found once. This chain joins TRBV28 and TRBJ1-5, with D unresolved. V was shortened by 2 bases and J by 4 bases, with 9 bases between the two germline ends. Germline CDR1 is MDHEN and CDR2 is SYDVKM. CDR3 length equals 14 residues. CDR3 protein: CASSLDQRNQPQHF. For the CDR3, the DNA is TGTGCCAGCAGTTTAGACCAGAGGAATCAGCCCCAGCATTTT.

This clone appeared a single time. This rearrangement joins TRBV30 to TRBJ2-2, with TRBD2 matching 9 bases. There are 15 residues in the CDR3. The V segment lost 4 bases and the J segment 7 bases; nucleotides outside the gene matches: 10. Germline CDR1 reads GTSNPN; CDR2 reads SVGIG (reference sequence). The CDR3 loop reads CAWNLAGVTNGELFF. The CDR3 DNA is TGTGCCTGGAATTTAGCGGGAGTGACTAACGGGGAGCTGTTTTTT. Supplemented by reference TRBV30 and TRBJ2-2, the full variable domain reads SQTIHQWPATLVQPVGSPLSLECTVEGTSNPNLYWYRQAAGRGLQLLFYSVGIGQISSEVPQNLSASRPQDRQFILSSKKLLLSDSGFYLCAWNLAGVTNGELFFGEGSRLTVL.

CDR3 bases: TGTGCCAGCAGTGAGGGGGACAGTAGCACTGAAGCTTTCTTT. This encodes CASSEGDSSTEAFF. The chain has TRBV2 and TRBJ1-1, with 7 bases that match TRBD1. The length of the CDR3 is 14 residues. Germline CDR1 SNHLY, CDR2 FYNNEI. With V trimmed by 3 bases and J by 4 bases, 5 bases remained unmatched.

As concerns this clone: No conserved phenylalanine or tryptophan is present at the end of the CDR3, so a read error is the likely explanation. The V call is TRBV27, the J call TRBJ1-6, with D perhaps TRBD1 (5 bases). Trimming cost V 2 bases and J 7 bases, with 9 bases left between them. The CDR3 extends over 14 amino acids. Germline loops: CDR1 MNHEY, CDR2 SMNVEV (reference sequence). CDR3 protein: CASSLQGYNSPLHL. CDR3 bases: TGTGCCAGCAGTTTACAGGGTTACAATTCACCCCTCCACCTT.

The chain joins TRBV5-1 to TRBJ1-4, with D possibly TRBD1 on 6 matching bases. Germline CDR1 SGHRS, CDR2 YFSETQ. V lost 4 bases and J 4 bases, leaving 8 bases between the germline ends. This CDR3 region has 13 residues. The CDR3 DNA sequence: TGCGCCAGCAGCCTGGACAGTAATGAAAAACTGTTTTTT. Translation gives CASSLDSNEKLFF.

The CDR3, as DNA: TGTGCCAGCAGCCAAGATCGTACTAGCGGGTGGGAGACCCAGTTCTTC. This encodes CASSQDRTSGWETQFF. The rearrangement joins TRBV4-2 to TRBJ2-1, with 9 bases lining up with TRBD2. The CDR3 totals 16 residues. Germline-derived CDR1 and CDR2 are LGHNA and YNFKEQ. Germline trimming cut 0 bases from V and 13 bases from J; bases unmatched to any gene: 13.

The J gene is TRBJ2-1, the V gene TRBV7-2; no reliable D call. The CDR3 has 13 residues. Between the trimmed V and J ends, which lost 4 bases and 6 bases, there was a span of 10 bases. Looked up from germline, CDR1 is SGHTA and CDR2 is FQGNSA. The CDR3 DNA follows: TGTGCCAGCAGCTGGTCCGATAGCAATGAGCAGTTCTTC. Amino acid sequence: CASSWSDSNEQFF.

This clone was observed once. V usage is TRBV4-2 and J usage is TRBJ2-1, with 12 bases identical to TRBD1. The CDR3 spans 18 residues. Losses at the gene ends were 2 bases for V and 7 bases for J; bases not matched to a gene: 12. The germline V gene has CDR1 LGHNA and CDR2 YNFKEQ. Here the CDR3 reads CASSQRSLGDRGHNEQFF. The CDR3 nucleotides are TGTGCCAGCAGCCAAAGGAGCCTGGGGGACAGGGGGCATAATGAGCAGTTCTTC.

The rearrangement uses TRBV27 and TRBJ1-5; D is possibly TRBD1 (5 bases). Germline V gives CDR1 MNHEY, CDR2 SMNVEV (reference sequence). The V end lost 5 bases, the J end lost 6 bases, and 14 bases lay between the germline ends. This CDR3 has 14 residues. This CDR3 reads CASSPGLSSQPQHF. CDR3 DNA: TGTGCCAGCAGTCCGGGACTGTCTTCTCAGCCCCAGCATTTT.

This clone was counted between two and nine times. The chain uses TRBV4-1 and TRBJ2-7, with 11 positions matching TRBD2. The length of the CDR3 is 15 residues. Trimming cost V 4 bases and J 6 bases; bases outside gene matches: 8. Germline values: CDR1 MGHRA, CDR2 YSYEKL. The CDR3 loop is CASSLRLAGTGEQYF. The CDR3 bases are TGCGCCAGCAGCCTCCGACTAGCGGGAACCGGCGAGCAGTACTTC.